The text below deals with one T cell receptor beta chain. Its antigen is not known. Germline V gene sequence: CDR1 MDHEN, CDR2 SYDVKM. This CDR3 has 17 residues. Deletions cut 5 bases from V and 4 bases from J, with 20 bases between. These data come from a study of T cell repertoires in cytomegalovirus infection. About the study: Recently identified HLA-C-restricted and well-studied HLA-B-restricted CMV epitopes were used. TCR beta signatures that were public indicated CMV infection and matching HLA type.

Study outcomes and limitations: Summed frequency of public TCR beta families distinguished CMV carriers with the relevant HLA.

TCRdb re-called the reads with MiXCR, one entry per CDR3 protein. The sample includes more than 110,000 distinct CDR3 sequences, 30% to 40% seen only once; the top ten take around 50%. V and J are TRBV28 and TRBJ2-2; D possibly corresponds to TRBD1 (7 bases). This specimen was CD8+ T cells from cultured PBMCs, taken from culture after CMV antigen stimulation. The TCR comes from a human donor in good health (CMV status not recorded). Some clones in this sample may be carry-over from other donors' samples. This chain's CDR3 is CASSPTAYRGGTGELFF. The CDR3 nucleotides are TGTGCCAGCAGTCCCACCGCGTACAGGGGAGGCACCGGGGAGCTGTTTTTT.